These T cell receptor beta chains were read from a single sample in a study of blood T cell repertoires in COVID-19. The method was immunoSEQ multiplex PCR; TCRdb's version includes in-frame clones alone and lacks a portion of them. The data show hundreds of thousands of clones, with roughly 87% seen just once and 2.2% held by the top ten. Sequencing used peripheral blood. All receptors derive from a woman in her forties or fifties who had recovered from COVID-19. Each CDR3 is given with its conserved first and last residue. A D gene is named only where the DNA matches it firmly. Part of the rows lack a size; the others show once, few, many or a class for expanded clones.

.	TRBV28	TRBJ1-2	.	TGTGCCAGCACCCCGGGGGGGGGCGTCTATGGCTACACCTTC	CASTPGGGVYGYTF
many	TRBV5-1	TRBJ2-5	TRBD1	TGCGCCAGCAGCTTGGCCTCCCTCCTACAGGGGGAAGGGGAGACCCAGTACTTC	CASSLASLLQGEGETQYF
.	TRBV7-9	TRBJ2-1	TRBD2	TGTGCCAGCAGCCCGGGGGGGCCTACCTACAATGAGCAGTTCTTC	CASSPGGPTYNEQFF
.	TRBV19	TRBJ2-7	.	TGTGCCACTAGGGGGGCAGGCCGAACCTACGAGCAGTACTTC	CATRGAGRTYEQYF
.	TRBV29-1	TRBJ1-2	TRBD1	TGCAGCGGTGTACAGGGGACCTATGGCTACACCTTC	CSGVQGTYGYTF
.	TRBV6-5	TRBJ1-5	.	TGTGCCAGCAGTATAGACGTCGGGGGACAGCCCCAGCATTTT	CASSIDVGGQPQHF
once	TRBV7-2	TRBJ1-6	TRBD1	TGTGCCAGCAGCTTGGAGGGGACAGGATATAATTCACCCCTCCACTTT	CASSLEGTGYNSPLHF
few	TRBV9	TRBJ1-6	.	TGTGCCAGCCGGGGTGACGGGTCGAATTCACCCCTCCACTTT	CASRGDGSNSPLHF
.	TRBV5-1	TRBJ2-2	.	TGCGCCAGCAGCCTTAGAGTCGGGGAGCTGTTTTTT	CASSLRVGELFF
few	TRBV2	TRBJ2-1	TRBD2	TGTGCCAGCAGACGGACTAGCGGGAGTGATAAGTTCTTC	CASRRTSGSDKFF
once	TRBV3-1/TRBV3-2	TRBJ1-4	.	TGTGCCAGCAGCCAACGGGGAAGTGCAACTAATGAAAAACTGTTTTTT	CASSQRGSATNEKLFF
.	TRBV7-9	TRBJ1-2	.	TGTGCCAGCAGCGCCTACGGGACAACCCATGGCTACACCTTC	CASSAYGTTHGYTF
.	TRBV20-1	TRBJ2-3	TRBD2	TGCAGTGCTAGTTGGGGGGGGATCACAGATACGCAGTATTTT	CSASWGGITDTQYF
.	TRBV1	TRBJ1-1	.	TGCACCAGCAGCCAACCCAATTCCGGGACAGCGGGTGAAGCTTTCTTT	CTSSQPNSGTAGEAFF
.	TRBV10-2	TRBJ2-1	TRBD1	TGCGCCAGCAGTGGAGACAGGGGGTGGAACAATGAGCAGTTCTTC	CASSGDRGWNNEQFF
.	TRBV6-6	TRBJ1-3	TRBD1	TGTGCCAGTGCTGACAGGGTTGGTGGAAACACCATATATTTT	CASADRVGGNTIYF
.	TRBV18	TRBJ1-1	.	TGTGCCAGCTCACCCCCGAGTCGGGAAGCTTTCTTT	CASSPPSREAFF
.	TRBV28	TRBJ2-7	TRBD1	TGTGCCAGCAGCATTTACGACAGGGGCCACGAGCAGTACTTC	CASSIYDRGHEQYF
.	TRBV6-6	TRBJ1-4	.	TGTGCCAGCAGGGAGCTTGCAACTAATGAAAAACTGTTTTTT	CASRELATNEKLFF
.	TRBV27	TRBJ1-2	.	TGTGCCAGCAGTTTATGGCCACAGACTAACTATGGCTACACCTTC	CASSLWPQTNYGYTF
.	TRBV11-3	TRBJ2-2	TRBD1	TGTGCCAGCAGCTCACAGGGGGTTTGGGCTCATAGGGACACCGGGGAGCTGTTTTTT	CASSSQGVWAHRDTGELFF
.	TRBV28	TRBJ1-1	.	TGTGCCAGCAGCCCCCCCGCGGGGCCCACTGAAGCTTTCTTT	CASSPPAGPTEAFF
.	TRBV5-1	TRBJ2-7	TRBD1	TGCGCCAGCAGCCAGACAGGGAGCTCCTACGAGCAGTACTTC	CASSQTGSSYEQYF
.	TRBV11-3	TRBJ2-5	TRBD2	TGTGCCAGCAGCTTAGGTCGGACTAGCGGGGGGCAAGGGCAAGAGACCCAGTACTTC	CASSLGRTSGGQGQETQYF
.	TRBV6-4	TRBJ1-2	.	TGTGCCAGCAGGAACAGGAGTTCTAACTATGGCTACACCTTC	CASRNRSSNYGYTF
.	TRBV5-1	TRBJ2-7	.	TGCGCCAGCAGTTCGACACCCTACGAGCAGTACTTC	CASSSTPYEQYF
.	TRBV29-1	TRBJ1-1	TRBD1	TGCAGCGTTGTTAACCGAATTCTAGTCGGACAGGGCGGCGCTGAAGCTTTCTTT	CSVVNRILVGQGGAEAFF
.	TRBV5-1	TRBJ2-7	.	TGCGCCAGCAGCTTGGCCCCTCCTAGCTCCTACGAGCAGTACTTC	CASSLAPPSSYEQYF
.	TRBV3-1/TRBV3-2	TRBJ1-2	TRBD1	TGTGCCAGCAGCCACCTGGACAGGGTTTTGTCCTATGGCTACACCTTC	CASSHLDRVLSYGYTF
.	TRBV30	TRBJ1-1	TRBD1	TGTGCCTGGAGTGTAAGCAGGGGGGCGAACACTGAAGCTTTCTTT	CAWSVSRGANTEAFF
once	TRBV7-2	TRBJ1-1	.	TGTGCCAGCAGCTTAGGGCTCAGGGTCACTGAAGCTTTCTTT	CASSLGLRVTEAFF
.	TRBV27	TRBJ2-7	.	TGTGCCAGCACCTTCGGCTACGAGCAGTACTTC	CASTFGYEQYF
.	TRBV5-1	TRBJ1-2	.	TGCGCCAGCAGCTTACAGCCGACTAACTATGGCTACACCTTC	CASSLQPTNYGYTF
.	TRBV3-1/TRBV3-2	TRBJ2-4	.	TGTGCCAGCAGCAACCGGGTAGCCAAAAACATTCAGTACTTC	CASSNRVAKNIQYF
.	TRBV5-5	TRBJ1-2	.	TGTGCCAGCAGCATGGGACCTCCAATTTTACTAGATGGCTACACCTTC	CASSMGPPILLDGYTF
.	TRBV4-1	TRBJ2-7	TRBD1	TGCGCCAGCAGCCACCCGACAGGGCGCTCCTACGAGCAGTACTTC	CASSHPTGRSYEQYF
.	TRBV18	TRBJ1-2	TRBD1	TGTGCCAGCTCACGCGGACAGGGGGCACGGGGCTACACCTTC	CASSRGQGARGYTF
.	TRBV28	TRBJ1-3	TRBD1	TGTGCCAGCAGTTACCCTGGGACAGGAGGAAACACCATATATTTT	CASSYPGTGGNTIYF
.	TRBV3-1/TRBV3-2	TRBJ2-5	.	TGTGCCAGCAGCCAAGATATGGGCGTAGCGGCCGAGACCCAGTACTTC	CASSQDMGVAAETQYF
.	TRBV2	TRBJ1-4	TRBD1	TGTGCCAGCAATGCCGAAGGACAGGGGGTTGGGAAACTGTTTTTT	CASNAEGQGVGKLFF
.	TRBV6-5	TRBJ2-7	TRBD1	TGTGCCAGCAGTTACGGGAGGGACAGGGTACACGAGCAGTACTTC	CASSYGRDRVHEQYF
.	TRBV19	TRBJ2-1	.	TGTGCCAGTAGCGAGGGCCCATACAATGAGCAGTTCTTC	CASSEGPYNEQFF
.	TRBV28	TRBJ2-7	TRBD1	TGTGCCAGCAGCTCCGGGACAGGGCCTCGAGTCGAGCAGTACTTC	CASSSGTGPRVEQYF
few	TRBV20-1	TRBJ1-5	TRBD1	TGCAGTGCTAGTCCGAGACAGGGAACCGGTCAGCCCCAGCATTTT	CSASPRQGTGQPQHF
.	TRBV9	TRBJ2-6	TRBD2	TGTGCCAGCAGCGTAGCGGGGGGGAAGATCCCTGGGGCCAACGTCCTGACTTTC	CASSVAGGKIPGANVLTF
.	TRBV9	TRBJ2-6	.	TGTGCCAGCAGCGGGACAAGGGACACGTATGGGGCCAACGTCCTGACTTTC	CASSGTRDTYGANVLTF
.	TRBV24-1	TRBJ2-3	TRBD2	TGTGCCACCAGCAACCCGGGACTAGCGATCCGCACAGATACGCAGTATTTT	CATSNPGLAIRTDTQYF
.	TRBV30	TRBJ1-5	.	TGTGCCTGGAGCGCATCGTTGGGAGATCAGCCCCAGCATTTT	CAWSASLGDQPQHF
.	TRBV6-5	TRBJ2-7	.	TGTGCCAGCAGTAGGGCTCTAGCGTCCCCATACGAGCAGTACTTC	CASSRALASPYEQYF
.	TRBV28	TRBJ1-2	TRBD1	TGTGCCAGCAGTTCCCCCCAGGGGGCAATACGCTACACCTTC	CASSSPQGAIRYTF
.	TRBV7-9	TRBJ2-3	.	TGTGCCAGCAGCGGGCGGGGAGGAATTATTACAGATACGCAGTATTTT	CASSGRGGIITDTQYF
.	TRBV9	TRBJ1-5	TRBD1	TGTGCCAGCAGCGCGACAGGGGGAAATCAGCCCCAGCATTTT	CASSATGGNQPQHF
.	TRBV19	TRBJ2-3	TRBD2	TGTGCCAGTAGTATTGGCCTAGCGGGGGACTCTCATACGCAGTATTTT	CASSIGLAGDSHTQYF
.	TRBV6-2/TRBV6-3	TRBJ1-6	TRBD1	TGTGCCAGCAGCCCCGTCGGGACAGTGTATAATTCACCCCTCCACTTT	CASSPVGTVYNSPLHF
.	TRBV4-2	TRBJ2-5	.	TGTGCCAGCAGCCAGGCTGAGGATGTTGGAGAGACCCAGTACTTC	CASSQAEDVGETQYF
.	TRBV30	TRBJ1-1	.	TGTGCCTGGATTCGTGGGGGGGCTTTCTTT	CAWIRGGAFF
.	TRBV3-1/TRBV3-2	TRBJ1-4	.	TGTGCCAGCAGCCAAAGGGGTGTTTGGGGAAAACTGTTTTTT	CASSQRGVWGKLFF
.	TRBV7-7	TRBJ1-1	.	TGCGCGACCGAACAGAATTTCTACACTGAAGCTTTCTTT	CATEQNFYTEAFF
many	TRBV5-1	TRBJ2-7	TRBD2	TGCGCCAGCAGCTTAACGGAGCGCGGGAGGGCCGGGGAGCAGTACTTC	CASSLTERGRAGEQYF